This T cell receptor beta chain was documented in a study of blood T cell repertoires in COVID-19. Overall study: Sources were T cells, B-cell-depleted T cells, or PBMCs; the material itself was cDNA or gDNA.

Enrolment of Seattle patients took place during active infection, and they were followed longitudinally. With 2 bases clipped from V and 9 bases from J, the junction kept 2 bases outside the gene matches. The CDR3 runs 14 residues. CDR1 and CDR2 from the germline V gene are ENHRY and SYGVKD. Sequenced by immunoSEQ multiplex PCR; TCRdb stores in-frame clones only, minus some. Of roughly 410,000 clones in the sample, approximately 91% are singletons; the top ten hold approximately 1.5%. Sequencing was carried out using peripheral blood. The chain is built from TRBV10-3 and TRBJ1-4; 11 nucleotides line up with TRBD1. The sequence derives from a woman between 40 and 50 years old with COVID-19, enrolled during active disease. In DNA, the CDR3 is TGTGCCATCAGTGAGGGGGACAGGGGGAAAAAACTGTTTTTT. It yields the protein CAISEGDRGKKLFF.